This T cell receptor beta chain was captured in a study of cytomegalovirus exposure and HLA in healthy donors. The CDR3 runs to 17 residues. Both 60 Vbeta primers and 13 Jbeta primers went into the PCR. Sequencing used immunoSEQ multiplex PCR; TCRdb keeps in-frame clones, though not all of them. The sample carries around 100,000 clones, roughly 66% recorded once. To note about this clone: Its target is not known.

Whole-study results and caveats: It was only CMV serostatus that was available as immune exposure information.

The sequenced material came from PBMCs. The chain joins TRBV21-1 to TRBJ1-2; TRBD1, the table's D call, was not compared with the DNA. TRBV21-1 is a pseudogene locus. This TCR was recovered from a woman in her 50s in good health and CMV-seronegative. The CDR3 region is CASSKYQQDRPNYGYTF. As DNA, the CDR3 is TGTGCCAGCAGCAAATATCAACAGGACCGTCCTAACTATGGCTACACCTTC.